These 8 T cell receptor beta chains came from one sample sequenced in a study of spatial heterogeneity in lung cancer. TCRdb itself ran the 5' RACE reads through MiXCR, one entry per CDR3 protein. The top ten clones hold about a quarter of a sample with 35,000 to 45,000 distinct CDR3 sequences, roughly 4.9% of them seen once. Specified time point: sample taken at primary tumor resection. The specimen comprised PBMCs, sampled at surgery. These receptors originate from a female donor with early-stage non-small cell lung cancer.

This rearrangement joins TRBV19 to TRBJ2-5; 9 nucleotides match TRBD1. The trim removed 5 bases at V and 5 bases at J, leaving 6 bases unmatched. Per the germline V gene, CDR1 is LNHDA and CDR2 is SQIVND (reference sequence). The CDR3 runs 14 residues. The CDR3 sequence: CASSSGQGLETQYF. The CDR3 nucleotides read TGTGCCAGTAGTTCGGGACAGGGATTGGAGACCCAGTACTTC.

This clonotype was seen just once. As the CDR3 is not closed by the conserved phenylalanine or tryptophan, this likely results from a read error. The chain uses TRBV6-2 or TRBV6-3 and TRBJ2-3; 9 positions match TRBD2. The V gene's germline CDR1 is MNHEY and CDR2 SVGEGT. The length of the CDR3 is 15 residues. V was pared by 6 bases and J by 2 bases, with 6 bases of the junction left unmatched. In nucleotides, the CDR3 is TGTGCCAGCAGCGTTAGCGGGGGCTTCACAGATACGCAGTATTCT. This translates into CASSVSGGFTDTQYS.

This clonotype occurred many times. This chain joins TRBV9 and TRBJ2-2; 7 nucleotides line up with TRBD1. The CDR3 is made up of 17 amino acids. Per the germline V gene, CDR1 is SGDLS and CDR2 is YYNGEE. The junction had 7 bases not matched to a gene; V was cut back by 2 bases and J by 0 bases. This CDR3 is CASSVSRQGANTGELFF. In DNA, the CDR3 is TGTGCCAGCAGCGTTTCCCGACAGGGAGCGAACACCGGGGAGCTGTTTTTT.

Remarks on this clonotype: A read error may be the cause here, since a much bigger clone is one base away. The V call is TRBV20-1, the J call TRBJ2-1, with D possibly matching TRBD2 (7 bases). In germline, CDR1 is DFQATT, CDR2 SNEGSKA (reference sequence). The CDR3 consists of 17 residues. Written as DNA, the CDR3 is TGCAGTGCTAGAGATCTGCGAGGGGGGGCGGTTTACGGTGAGCAGATCTTC. This encodes CSARDLRGGAVYGEQIF.

This chain uses TRBV6-2 or TRBV6-3 with TRBJ2-5; 8 bases are a match to TRBD1. This CDR3 has 15 amino acids. V was clipped by 7 bases and J by 1 base; unmatched bases: 8. The germline gives CDR1 MNHEY, CDR2 SVGEGT. The CDR3 DNA reads TGTGCCAGCAAGACAGGGGACACCACCCAAGAGACCCAGTACTTC. Translated: CASKTGDTTQETQYF.

This clonotype has ten or more counts. This chain connects TRBV28 to TRBJ1-1, with D possibly TRBD1 on 5 matching bases. Trimming pared 11 bases from V and 3 bases from J, leaving 22 bases between. Germline V gives CDR1 MDHEN, CDR2 SYDVKM. The CDR3 loop spans 15 amino acids. CDR3 in amino acids: CAGARLQGGDTEAFF. CDR3 DNA: TGTGCCGGGGCCCGATTACAAGGAGGGGACACTGAAGCTTTCTTT.

This clonotype came up many times. The rearrangement uses TRBV20-1 and TRBJ1-1, with D maybe TRBD1 (5 bases). Germline assignment: CDR1 DFQATT and CDR2 SNEGSKA (reference sequence). The CDR3 runs 14 residues. The ends were cut back, 3 bases at V and 5 bases at J, with 16 bases in the middle. The CDR3 protein is CSASSGRDGTEAFF. Written as DNA, the CDR3 is TGCAGTGCTAGTTCGGGAAGGGACGGGACTGAAGCTTTCTTT.

The rearrangement links TRBV3-1 to TRBJ1-2, with a tentative D call TRBD1 (5 bases). Looked up from germline, CDR1 is LGHDT and CDR2 is YNNKEL (reference sequence). The CDR3 has 13 amino acids. Trimming took off 4 bases at V and 5 bases at J, with 11 bases between the two ends. CDR3 sequence (DNA): TGTGCCAGCAGCCCAGAGGGGCAATATGGCTACACCTTC. Protein product: CASSPEGQYGYTF.